This record concerns one T cell receptor beta chain sequence. Its specificity is not known. These data belong to a study of blood T cells in healthy people across ages. Study-wide findings and caveats: Greater diversity and more naive CD4+ cells were seen in long-lived donors than in aged donors.

Investigators took roughly 9.5 milliliters of peripheral blood from every donor. Total RNA, at least 5 micrograms per sample, came from PBMCs. V was trimmed by 3 bases and J by 5 bases, leaving 16 bases between them. The germline CDR1 and CDR2 sequences are DFQATT and SNEGSKA (reference sequence). This CDR3 contains 14 residues. A second PCR, run for about 6 to 11 cycles, used a sample-barcoded 5' primer plus a J-beta primer mix. Via MiXCR, TCRdb re-called the 5' RACE reads, giving one row per CDR3 protein. The sample holds around 1.5 million distinct CDR3 sequences, approximately 59% seen once. The material sequenced was blood. This clonotype was obtained from a man aged 18 to 30 in good health. The chain uses TRBV20-1 and TRBJ1-2; a weak D match, TRBD1 (6 bases). CDR3 sequence: CSAREQGAKYGYTF. For the CDR3, the DNA is TGCAGTGCTAGGGAACAGGGAGCCAAATATGGCTACACCTTC.